This T cell receptor (beta chain) was recorded in a study of blood T cell repertoires in COVID-19. Repertoires were generated with immunoSEQ multiplex PCR, while TCRdb's copy carries only in-frame clones and drops some. The sample records about 48,000 clones, around 79% being singletons. CDR1 and CDR2 from the germline V gene are SGHAT and FQDESV (reference sequence). This CDR3 is 15 amino acids long. V was pared by 6 bases and J by 0 bases, with 12 bases between. This receptor was identified in a human donor with active or convalescent COVID-19. The donor label of this sample is uncertain. What was sequenced was peripheral blood. The chain couples TRBV11-1 to TRBJ2-4; weak D call: TRBD2 (5 bases). CDR3 DNA sequence: TGTGCCAGCAGTCCGGAGGCACTAGCCAAAAACATTCAGTACTTC. It translates to CASSPEALAKNIQYF.